The present T cell receptor beta chain was sequenced within a study of T cells after yellow fever vaccination. For the study at large: Fractions of low cell number were prepared using SMART-Seq v4 Ultra Low Input.

This clonotype was observed at least ten times. Its antigen is not known. This CDR3 is 15 amino acids long. Trimming shortened V by 4 bases and J by 4 bases, and 14 bases separated the two germline ends. Germline V gene sequence: CDR1 SEHNR, CDR2 FQNEAQ (reference sequence). Overall study findings and caveats: Subsequent booster samples again held most clones from primary vaccination (96% CD4, 85% to 90% CD8).

Synthesis of TCR cDNA relied on 5'RACE template switching, which attached a universal primer site and UMIs. TCRdb re-analysed the 5' RACE reads in MiXCR, keeping a single row per CDR3 protein. The sample lists around 110,000 distinct CDR3 sequences, 7.5% to 9.5% occurring once. The sequence derives from a man under 40 who received the YFV17D yellow fever vaccine. This chain links TRBV7-9 with TRBJ1-5; D is perhaps TRBD1 (5 bases). Sequencing was performed on CD8+ T cells sorted from PBMCs, taken 45 days after the yellow fever booster vaccination. This CDR3 reads CASSSYDSSNQPQHF. The CDR3 region has the DNA TGTGCCAGCAGCTCTTATGACAGCTCTAATCAGCCCCAGCATTTT.